These 32 T cell receptor beta chains came from one sample sequenced in a study of blood T cell repertoires in COVID-19. This table comes from immunoSEQ multiplex PCR, and its TCRdb copy is limited to in-frame clones, with some not included. The profile shows a few hundred thousand clones, 85% of them singletons. The sample consisted of peripheral blood. These receptors originate from a woman younger than 30 with acute or convalescent COVID-19.

With regard to this clone: The same CDR3 can be traced to other DNA sequences in this sample. The chain recombines TRBV5-1 with TRBJ2-5; no clear D. Germline V gives CDR1 SGHRS, CDR2 YFSETQ. V dropped 0 bases and J dropped 2 bases, with 5 bases sitting between them. There are 13 residues in the CDR3. The CDR3 protein is CASSLGQQETQYF. DNA for the CDR3: TGCGCCAGCAGCTTGGGGCAGCAAGAGACCCAGTACTTC.

The J gene is TRBJ1-2, the V gene TRBV5-1; D perhaps matches TRBD1 (5 bases). V shed 4 bases and J shed 0 bases, with 7 bases lying between them. Germline-derived CDR1 and CDR2 are SGHRS and YFSETQ. This CDR3 spans 13 amino acids. CDR3 loop: CASSQGPNYGYTF. Here the CDR3 DNA reads TGCGCCAGCAGCCAGGGTCCTAACTATGGCTACACCTTC.

The V call is TRBV28, the J call TRBJ1-3, with TRBD1 matching 8 bases. The CDR3 extends over 15 amino acids. CDR1 is MDHEN and CDR2 is SYDVKM in the germline V gene. V was pared by 5 bases and J by 4 bases, with 7 bases of the junction left unmatched. The CDR3 sequence: CASSAAGTGGNTIYF. CDR3 DNA sequence: TGTGCCAGCAGTGCAGCCGGGACAGGAGGAAACACCATATATTTT.

The rearrangement uses TRBV6-9 and TRBJ2-1; no firm D call. Germline V lookup: CDR1 MNHGY, CDR2 SVAAGI. The CDR3 is made up of 15 amino acids. V was cut by 1 base and J by 0 bases, with 7 bases left in between. The CDR3 spells CASSYYLLSYNEQFF. CDR3 bases: TGTGCCAGCAGTTATTATCTTCTCTCCTACAATGAGCAGTTCTTC.

The J gene is TRBJ2-1, the V gene TRBV10-2; 13 bases line up with TRBD2. With V trimmed by 6 bases and J by 5 bases, 1 base remained unmatched. The CDR3 contains 14 residues. The V gene's germline CDR1 is WSHSY and CDR2 SAAADI. The CDR3 reads CASSTSGGDNEQFF. The CDR3 nucleotides are TGCGCCAGCAGCACTAGCGGGGGGGACAATGAGCAGTTCTTC.

This chain uses TRBV27 with TRBJ1-1; tentative D call: TRBD1 (5 bases). Germline loops: CDR1 MNHEY, CDR2 SMNVEV (reference sequence). CDR3 length: 14 amino acids. V lost 2 bases, J lost 1 base, and 8 bases lay in between. The CDR3 sequence is CASSLRGSNTEAFF. The CDR3 nucleotides read TGTGCCAGCAGTTTAAGGGGATCGAACACTGAAGCTTTCTTT.

The V gene is TRBV28, the J gene TRBJ1-5, with no clear D. The germline V and J ends were trimmed by 2 bases and 5 bases, with 7 bases remaining between them. Germline V gene sequence: CDR1 MDHEN, CDR2 SYDVKM. The CDR3 consists of 13 residues. CDR3 in DNA: TGTGCCAGCAGTTTAATCGGTTATCAGCCCCAGCATTTT. Its protein product is CASSLIGYQPQHF.

The rearrangement joins TRBV6-5 to TRBJ2-3; a weak D match, TRBD2 (6 bases). Germline values: CDR1 MNHEY, CDR2 SVGAGI. The CDR3 contains 15 residues. Trimming took 0 bases from V and 2 from J, leaving 9 bases between them. CDR3: CASSYSGTHTDTQYF. As DNA, the CDR3 is TGTGCCAGCAGTTACTCTGGGACTCACACAGATACGCAGTATTTT.

J is TRBJ2-4 and V is TRBV27; D is perhaps TRBD1 (6 bases). Deletions cut 5 bases from V and 1 base from J, with 12 bases between. This CDR3 comprises 15 residues. Germline V CDR1 and CDR2: MNHEY, SMNVEV (reference sequence). DNA for the CDR3: TGTGCCAGCAGTGTACCCCAGGGGGCCAAAAACATTCAGTACTTC. This encodes CASSVPQGAKNIQYF.

This clone was seen only a few times. The J gene is TRBJ1-6, the V gene TRBV11-3, with 10 nucleotides matching TRBD1. From germline, CDR1 is SGHNT and CDR2 YENEEA. V was pared by 4 bases and J by 7 bases, with 4 bases of the junction left unmatched. This CDR3 contains 15 residues. DNA of the CDR3: TGTGCCAGCAGCTCGGGGACAGGGGAAAATTCACCCCTCCACTTT. It is translated as CASSSGTGENSPLHF.

CDR3 sequence reads: CASSFLGFSSYEQYF. CDR3 bases: TGTGCCAGCAGCTTTCTAGGCTTTAGCTCCTACGAGCAGTACTTC. The chain links TRBV5-8 to TRBJ2-7; the D is unclear. The V gene lost 2 bases and the J gene lost 0 bases, with 12 bases spanning the gap. CDR3 length: 15 residues. CDR1 and CDR2 from the germline V gene are SGHTS and YDEGEE. The whole variable domain, remainder taken from reference TRBV5-8 and TRBJ2-7, is EAGVTQSPTHLIKTRGQQATLRCSPISGHTSVYWYQQALGLGLQFLLWYDEGEERNRGNFPPRFSGRQFPNYSSELNVNALELEDSALYLCASSFLGFSSYEQYFGPGTRLTVT.

The rearrangement links TRBV27 to TRBJ1-2, with unresolved D. CDR3 length: 14 amino acids. Germline CDR1 reads MNHEY; CDR2 reads SMNVEV (reference sequence). V was clipped by 0 bases and J by 0 bases, with 5 bases between them. The CDR3 sequence is CASSLSLSNYGYTF. CDR3 nucleotides: TGTGCCAGCAGTTTATCGCTATCTAACTATGGCTACACCTTC.

This clone has only one observation. The genes are TRBV4-1 and TRBJ1-5; D is undetermined. The CDR3 totals 15 residues. The germline gives CDR1 MGHRA, CDR2 YSYEKL. The V gene lost 1 base and the J gene lost 7 bases, with 14 bases spanning the gap. CDR3 amino acids: CASSQAEAPRQPQHF. Written as DNA, the CDR3 is TGCGCCAGCAGCCAAGCGGAGGCCCCCCGGCAGCCCCAGCATTTT.

The V and J genes are TRBV2 and TRBJ2-7; TRBD1 matches at 7 bases. Germline assignment: CDR1 SNHLY and CDR2 FYNNEI. V shed 6 bases, J shed 0 bases, and the junction held 8 bases outside the gene matches. This CDR3 region has 15 residues. The CDR3 DNA is TGTGCCAGCAGAGACCGGGACAGAAGCTCCTACGAGCAGTACTTC. Its protein is CASRDRDRSSYEQYF.

The chain employs TRBV19 and TRBJ1-2, with D unclear. Between the trimmed V and J ends, which lost 0 bases and 4 bases, there was a span of 12 bases. The V gene's germline CDR1 is LNHDA and CDR2 SQIVND (reference sequence). This CDR3 region has 15 residues. CDR3 nucleotides: TGTGCCAGTAGTATAGATCTGCGGGCAGCCTATGGCTACACCTTC. Translated: CASSIDLRAAYGYTF.

CDR3 amino acids: CASSPTEVYEQYF. Written as DNA, the CDR3 is TGTGCCAGCTCACCGACGGAGGTCTACGAGCAGTACTTC. The V gene is TRBV18, the J gene TRBJ2-7; D is perhaps TRBD2 (5 bases). From germline, CDR1 is KGHSH and CDR2 LQKENI. Trimming removed 3 bases at V and 3 bases at J, with 9 bases between. CDR3 length: 13 residues.

CDR3 amino acids: CASSSGTSGNTGELFF. CDR3 coding DNA: TGTGCCAGCAGCTCCGGGACTAGCGGGAACACCGGGGAGCTGTTTTTT. The chain recombines TRBV7-6 with TRBJ2-2; TRBD2 matches 11 bases. J gave up 1 base and V 4 bases, and 2 bases lay outside the gene matches. Germline V gives CDR1 SGHVS, CDR2 FNYEAQ. The CDR3 consists of 16 residues.

This clone has a count of ten or more. The chain couples TRBV6-5 to TRBJ1-1; D may be TRBD1 (6 bases). The CDR3 totals 14 residues. Germline V gene sequence: CDR1 MNHEY, CDR2 SVGAGI. Trimming stripped 7 bases from V and 2 bases from J, with 14 bases between. DNA of the CDR3: TGTGCCAGCATTTTTAACAGGGAAAACACTGAAGCTTTCTTT. Protein sequence: CASIFNRENTEAFF.

J is TRBJ2-1 and V is TRBV27, with a weak D call TRBD2 (5 bases). Per germline, CDR1 MNHEY and CDR2 SMNVEV (reference sequence). V was shortened by 4 bases and J by 1 base, with 14 bases between the two germline ends. The CDR3 contains 16 residues. CDR3 nucleotides: TGTGCCAGCAGTTCCGCGGGTTTCCAATCCTACAATGAGCAGTTCTTC. This translates into CASSSAGFQSYNEQFF.

The rearrangement joins TRBV7-9 to TRBJ2-1, with 7 bases identical to TRBD1. The CDR3 covers 17 residues. Trimming took 4 bases from V and 7 from J; bases not matched to a gene: 16. Germline CDR1 is SEHNR and CDR2 is FQNEAQ (reference sequence). CDR3 nucleotides: TGTGCCAGCAGCTCCGGCAGTTGGGACAGCTTTAGGAATGAGCAGTTCTTC. Amino acids: CASSSGSWDSFRNEQFF.

CDR3 sequence (DNA): TGTGCCAGTAGTATCGGGGGGATCTACGAGCAGTACTTC. Amino acids: CASSIGGIYEQYF. The chain combines TRBV19 with TRBJ2-7; 7 nucleotides agree with TRBD2. The CDR3 totals 13 residues. The V gene end was trimmed by 3 bases and the J gene end by 3 bases; junction bases not matched to a gene: 2. The germline gives CDR1 LNHDA, CDR2 SQIVND (reference sequence). Full variable domain (rest looked up from reference TRBV19 and TRBJ2-7): DGGITQSPKYLFRKEGQNVTLSCEQNLNHDAMYWYRQDPGQGLRLIYYSQIVNDFQKGDIAEGYSVSREKKESFPLTVTSAQKNPTAFYLCASSIGGIYEQYFGPGTRLTVT.

J is TRBJ2-1 and V is TRBV6-2 or TRBV6-3; 7 positions agree with TRBD2. With 0 bases clipped from V and 0 bases from J, the junction kept 2 bases outside the gene matches. Germline CDR1 MNHEY, CDR2 SVGEGT. CDR3 length equals 16 residues. The CDR3 loop is CASSYSSGGSYNEQFF. In DNA, the CDR3 is TGTGCCAGCAGTTACTCCTCGGGGGGCTCCTACAATGAGCAGTTCTTC.

The gene calls are TRBV23-1 and TRBJ1-2; TRBD1 aligns across 8 bases. TRBV23-1 falls under the ORF class, with uncertain function. This CDR3 has 14 amino acids. J gave up 3 bases and V 3 bases, and 3 bases lay outside the gene matches. Written as DNA, the CDR3 is TGCGCCAGCAGTCACGACAGGGGCGACTATGGCTACACCTTC. It encodes CASSHDRGDYGYTF.

V is TRBV7-3 and J is TRBJ2-3, with D perhaps TRBD2 (5 bases). Germline-derived CDR1 and CDR2 are SGHTA and FQGTGA. The V and J ends lost 5 bases and 2 bases respectively, with 8 bases between them. This CDR3 region has 13 residues. The CDR3 bases are TGTGCCAGCAGCCGGGAACCCACAGATACGCAGTATTTT. It is translated as CASSREPTDTQYF. The full variable domain, rest sourced from reference TRBV7-3 and TRBJ2-3, is GAGVSQTPSNKVTEKGKYVELRCDPISGHTALYWYRQSLGQGPEFLIYFQGTGAADDSGLPNDRFFAVRPEGSVSTLKIQRTERGDSAVYLCASSREPTDTQYFGPGTRLTVL.

In nucleotides, the CDR3 is TGTGCCAGCAGCCCAGGCGAATCTGGAAACACCATATATTTT. Residues: CASSPGESGNTIYF. V is TRBV9 and J is TRBJ1-3; D remains ambiguous. This CDR3 is 14 amino acids long. V was clipped by 4 bases and J by 1 base, with 9 bases between them. Per the germline V gene, CDR1 is SGDLS and CDR2 is YYNGEE.

V and J are TRBV19 and TRBJ1-5; D is possibly TRBD1 (5 bases). This CDR3 spans 18 amino acids. From germline, CDR1 is LNHDA and CDR2 SQIVND (reference sequence). Trimming left V 1 base short and J 1 base short, with 17 bases between. The CDR3 is CASSIVSGPGGSNQPQHF. In DNA form, the CDR3 reads TGTGCCAGTAGTATAGTCAGTGGCCCGGGGGGGAGCAATCAGCCCCAGCATTTT.

The rearrangement links TRBV9 to TRBJ2-3, with D possibly being TRBD2 (6 bases). Germline V gives CDR1 SGDLS, CDR2 YYNGEE. The CDR3 is 16 residues long. V dropped 4 bases and J dropped 0 bases, with 15 bases sitting between them. The CDR3 loop is CASSLPLGTSTDTQYF. The CDR3 DNA sequence: TGTGCCAGCAGCCTTCCTTTGGGGACTAGCACAGATACGCAGTATTTT.

This clone was seen a single time. The gene calls are TRBV19 and TRBJ1-2, with TRBD1 matching over 7 bases. This CDR3 is built from 11 residues. Trimming removed 6 bases from V and 8 bases from J; junction bases left unmatched: 3. Germline lookup yields CDR1 LNHDA and CDR2 SQIVND (reference sequence). CDR3 region: CASSPGGGYTF. CDR3 DNA sequence: TGTGCCAGTAGCCCAGGGGGGGGCTACACCTTC.

Points on this clone: Germline is not matched at one junction end, which may reflect a read error. The genes are TRBV13 and TRBJ2-7, with D possibly being TRBD1 (5 bases). Germline-derived CDR1 and CDR2 are PRHDT and FYEKMQ (reference sequence). The CDR3 has 14 residues. This CDR3 reads CASSLGRVSNEQYF. The CDR3 nucleotides are TGTGCCAGCAGCTTAGGCAGGGTCTCCAACGAGCAGTACTTC.

The chain uses TRBV27 and TRBJ1-1; D might be TRBD1 (6 bases). Trimming took 7 bases from V and 5 from J, leaving 20 bases between them. CDR3 size: 15 residues. Germline CDR1 reads MNHEY; CDR2 reads SMNVEV (reference sequence). The chain's CDR3 is CASTPGGAEYTEAFF. The CDR3 DNA reads as TGTGCCAGCACCCCGGGGGGGGCAGAGTATACTGAAGCTTTCTTT.

This clone was counted once. This chain uses TRBV7-9 with TRBJ1-4, with a possible D match to TRBD1 (6 bases). V shed 5 bases and J shed 7 bases, with 14 bases lying between them. There are 14 residues in the CDR3. Looked up from germline, CDR1 is SEHNR and CDR2 is FQNEAQ (reference sequence). DNA for the CDR3: TGTGCCAGCAGCAACACAGGGTCGGGTGAAAAACTGTTTTTT. It translates to CASSNTGSGEKLFF.

This clone turned up a few times. The chain uses TRBV4-2 and TRBJ2-3; a weak D match, TRBD1 (7 bases). The CDR3 has 19 residues. V was pared by 5 bases and J by 0 bases, with 24 bases between. CDR1 is LGHNA, CDR2 YNFKEQ, per germline. The CDR3 DNA is TGTGCCAGCAGCACGGAAAGGGGGCTAGCGTCTGTTAGCACAGATACGCAGTATTTT. It specifies CASSTERGLASVSTDTQYF.